This T cell receptor (beta chain) came from a study of T-cell memory formation after mild COVID-19. Each CDR3 protein is one row after TCRdb ran MiXCR on the 5' RACE reads. The sample yields about 560,000 distinct CDR3 sequences, roughly 20% seen once. The germline gives CDR1 MGHRA, CDR2 YSYEKL. The ends were cut back, 4 bases at V and 1 base at J, with 19 bases in the middle. The CDR3 length is 17 residues. The sample taken for sequencing was PBMCs or a T cell subset sorted from them (not recorded which). The receptor comes from an adult woman who had mild COVID-19 (a few samples of this study predate the infection). Cell type and time point are not known. This rearrangement joins TRBV4-1 to TRBJ1-1; D is unclear. CDR3 residues: CASSRLELGAQNTEAFF. The CDR3 nucleotides read TGCGCCAGCAGCCGCCTTGAATTGGGAGCCCAGAACACTGAAGCTTTCTTT.